This TCR beta chain was found in a study of response to subunit inactivated influenza vaccine. TCRdb reanalysed the RT-PCR reads using MiXCR and keeps one entry per CDR3 protein. The sample lists 450,000 to 500,000 distinct CDR3 sequences; about 10% were seen once. Regarding the study as a whole: The authors suggested that few new T cells are recruited per seasonal influenza vaccination.

This clonotype appeared many times. Its antigen is unknown. The V and J ends lost 5 bases and 7 bases respectively, with 14 bases between them. Per the germline V gene, CDR1 is DFQATT and CDR2 is SNEGSKA (reference sequence). CDR3 length: 12 residues. The source is a man aged 50 to 59 who received an inactivated influenza vaccine. Source: PBMCs from blood, taken roughly 48 days after vaccination. This chain links TRBV20-1 with TRBJ1-2, with D perhaps TRBD1 (6 bases). The CDR3 spells CSAQGLIGGYTF. The CDR3 DNA reads TGCAGTGCTCAGGGGCTCATAGGTGGCTACACCTTC.